The 26 T cell receptor beta chains in this list originate from one sample, sequenced in a study of cytomegalovirus exposure and HLA in healthy donors. The PCR contained 60 Vbeta and 13 Jbeta primers. TCRdb keeps only in-frame clones here, not all; method: immunoSEQ multiplex PCR. The data hold some 35,000 clones, with about 70% observed a single time. The source material was PBMCs. The receptors derive from a man aged 25-40 years in good health and CMV-seronegative.

The V gene is TRBV11-2, the J gene TRBJ2-3; D not certain. Germline values: CDR1 SGHAT, CDR2 FQNNGV. CDR3 size: 12 residues. V was trimmed by 1 base and J by 6 bases, leaving 5 bases between them. CDR3 bases: TGTGCCAGCAGCTTAGTTTCGGATACGCAGTATTTT. This codes for CASSLVSDTQYF. The full variable domain, its missing parts supplied by reference TRBV11-2 and TRBJ2-3, is EAGVAQSPRYKIIEKRQSVAFWCNPISGHATLYWYQQILGQGPKLLIQFQNNGVVDDSQLPKDRFSAERLKGVDSTLKIQPAKLEDSAVYLCASSLVSDTQYFGPGTRLTVL.

This sequence joins TRBV15 and TRBJ2-2; D is ambiguous. V was shortened by 5 bases and J by 1 base, with 11 bases between the two germline ends. CDR1 is LNHNV and CDR2 is YYDKDF in the germline V gene (reference sequence). This CDR3 has 15 amino acids. Written as DNA, the CDR3 is TGTGCCACCAGCGTCGGCACAGTGAACACCGGGGAGCTGTTTTTT. Translating it yields CATSVGTVNTGELFF.

V usage is TRBV5-1 and J usage is TRBJ2-1, with a tentative D call TRBD2 (6 bases). Trimming took 2 bases from V and 5 from J, leaving 14 bases between them. This CDR3 comprises 15 residues. Looked up from germline, CDR1 is SGHRS and CDR2 is YFSETQ. CDR3: CASSLSTSINNEQFF. The CDR3 nucleotides are TGCGCCAGCAGCTTATCTACTAGCATCAACAATGAGCAGTTCTTC.

The chain links TRBV2 to TRBJ2-1; 14 bases are shared with TRBD2. The CDR3 loop spans 13 amino acids. V was clipped by 4 bases and J by 12 bases; unmatched bases: 2. Germline CDR1 SNHLY, CDR2 FYNNEI. In nucleotides, the CDR3 is TGTGCCAGCAGTGGACTAGCGGGGGGGCGGCAGTTCTTC. Translation: CASSGLAGGRQFF. Full variable domain (missing parts from reference TRBV2 and TRBJ2-1): EPEVTQTPSHQVTQMGQEVILRCVPISNHLYFYWYRQILGQKVEFLVSFYNNEISEKSEIFDDQFSVERPDGSNFTLKIRSTKLEDSAMYFCASSGLAGGRQFFGPGTRLTVL.

The chain combines TRBV7-2 with TRBJ2-7; D is possibly TRBD1 (6 bases). Germline V gene lookup returns CDR1 SGHTA and CDR2 FQGNSA. The CDR3 loop spans 15 amino acids. The V gene lost 10 bases and the J gene lost 2 bases, with 21 bases spanning the gap. The CDR3 nucleotides are TGTGCCACCCTACCGCAGGGGACGGGACCCTACGAGCAGTACTTC. Encoded protein: CATLPQGTGPYEQYF.

V usage is TRBV6-1 and J usage is TRBJ2-2; D uncertain. The CDR3 has 15 residues. Trimming removed 9 bases from V and 0 bases from J, with 14 bases in between. Germline V gene sequence: CDR1 MNHNS, CDR2 SASEGT. CDR3 region: CASRRGAANTGELFF. CDR3 bases: TGTGCCAGTCGACGCGGCGCCGCGAACACCGGGGAGCTGTTTTTT.

The chain carries TRBV29-1 and TRBJ1-2; 9 bases fit TRBD1. V lost 7 bases and J lost 0; bases outside the gene matches: 3. From germline, CDR1 is SQVTM and CDR2 ANQGSEA. The CDR3 is made up of 13 amino acids. The CDR3 is CSGRQGANYGYTF. Here the CDR3 DNA reads TGCAGCGGGCGACAGGGGGCTAACTATGGCTACACCTTC.

The genes are TRBV4-1 and TRBJ2-4, with TRBD2 as a possible D gene (5 bases). The germline V gene has CDR1 MGHRA and CDR2 YSYEKL. Between the trimmed V and J ends, which lost 2 bases and 0 bases, there was a span of 11 bases. The length of the CDR3 is 16 residues. Here the CDR3 reads CASSQSGWGAKNIQYF. Written as DNA, the CDR3 is TGCGCCAGCAGCCAATCGGGATGGGGAGCCAAAAACATTCAGTACTTC.

The rearrangement joins TRBV14 to TRBJ1-1; possible D gene TRBD1, 5 bases. Germline CDR1 reads SGHDN; CDR2 reads FVKESK. The length of the CDR3 is 13 residues. Trimming pared 2 bases from V and 8 bases from J, leaving 12 bases between. The CDR3 nucleotides read TGTGCCAGCAGCCAATCCGGGACTCTCGAAGCTTTCTTT. Protein: CASSQSGTLEAFF.

This chain joins TRBV6-5 and TRBJ2-7; 9 bases are a match to TRBD1. Germline CDR1 and CDR2: MNHEY and SVGAGI. J lost 6 bases, V lost 2 bases, and 5 bases had no gene match. The CDR3 is 14 residues long. CDR3 sequence (DNA): TGTGCCAGCAGTTACCGAGACAGGGGGGTCGAGCAGTACTTC. It yields the protein CASSYRDRGVEQYF.

The V and J genes are TRBV25-1 and TRBJ1-5; D perhaps matches TRBD1 (6 bases). V lost 6 bases and J lost 5, with 17 bases in between. This CDR3 spans 15 amino acids. From germline, CDR1 is MGHDK and CDR2 SYGVNS. In nucleotides, the CDR3 is TGTGCCAGCAGCCCTACAGGGTGGGGAGATCAGCCCCAGCATTTT. Encoded protein: CASSPTGWGDQPQHF.

The chain has TRBV4-1 and TRBJ2-7; TRBD1 aligns across 9 bases. The CDR3 consists of 15 residues. Germline CDR1 is MGHRA and CDR2 is YSYEKL. Unmatched junction bases numbered 8, after V lost 1 base and J lost 7 bases. DNA of the CDR3: TGCGCCAGCAGCCAAGTGGGACAGGGCCGGGAAGAGCAGTACTTC. Its protein product is CASSQVGQGREEQYF.

This chain connects TRBV7-9 to TRBJ2-7, with TRBD2 as a possible D gene (5 bases). This CDR3 comprises 13 residues. The V gene lost 5 bases and the J gene lost 6 bases, with 14 bases spanning the gap. Germline lookup yields CDR1 SEHNR and CDR2 FQNEAQ (reference sequence). The CDR3 DNA is TGTGCCAGCAGCGAGGGCCTTACCGGCGAGCAGTACTTC. It encodes CASSEGLTGEQYF.

This clone showed up just once. The rearrangement joins TRBV7-9 to TRBJ1-1; tentatively, D is TRBD1 (5 bases). CDR3 size: 16 residues. Germline CDR1 is SEHNR and CDR2 is FQNEAQ (reference sequence). Deletions cut 5 bases from V and 1 base from J, with 17 bases between. The CDR3 region has the DNA TGTGCCAGCAGCCCGAGGACATCCCTGCGGAACACTGAAGCTTTCTTT. It is translated as CASSPRTSLRNTEAFF.

This clone was counted a single time. One end of the junction varies from germline; a read error may be responsible. This chain joins TRBV7-7 and TRBJ1-2; perhaps TRBD1 as D (6 bases). Germline V gene sequence: CDR1 SSHAT, CDR2 FNYEAQ (reference sequence). CDR3 size: 13 residues. For the CDR3, the DNA is TGTGCTAGCAGCTTAGTGGGGGCGGGTCGCTACACCTTC. Translating gives CASSLVGAGRYTF.

The chain links TRBV6-1 to TRBJ1-1; no clear D. The germline gives CDR1 MNHNS, CDR2 SASEGT. The V end lost 0 bases, the J end lost 5 bases, and 4 bases lay between the germline ends. The CDR3 contains 12 residues. CDR3 protein: CASSEARTEAFF. CDR3 coding DNA: TGTGCCAGCAGTGAAGCGCGTACTGAAGCTTTCTTT.

CDR3: CASSSAVATNEKLFF. The CDR3 DNA follows: TGCGCCAGCAGCTCCGCGGTAGCAACTAATGAAAAACTGTTTTTT. V and J are TRBV5-1 and TRBJ1-4; D gene ambiguous. In germline, CDR1 is SGHRS, CDR2 YFSETQ. CDR3 length: 15 amino acids. The V and J ends lost 3 bases and 0 bases respectively, with 9 bases between them.

V and J are TRBV5-1 and TRBJ1-2; TRBD1 agrees at 7 bases. With 0 bases clipped from V and 8 bases from J, the junction kept 4 bases outside the gene matches. This CDR3 region has 13 residues. The germline gives CDR1 SGHRS, CDR2 YFSETQ. The CDR3 sequence: CASSLGRGLGYTF. As DNA, the CDR3 is TGCGCCAGCAGCTTGGGCAGGGGGTTAGGCTACACCTTC. The whole variable domain, remainder taken from reference TRBV5-1 and TRBJ1-2, is KAGVTQTPRYLIKTRGQQVTLSCSPISGHRSVSWYQQTPGQGLQFLFEYFSETQRNKGNFPGRFSGRQFSNSRSEMNVSTLELGDSALYLCASSLGRGLGYTFGSGTRLTVV.

V is TRBV29-1 and J is TRBJ2-5, with D uncertain. The CDR3 is 15 residues long. The germline V gene has CDR1 SQVTM and CDR2 ANQGSEA. V was pared by 4 bases and J by 0 bases, with 15 bases between. CDR3 region: CSVVYPSSYQETQYF. The CDR3 DNA follows: TGCAGCGTTGTATATCCCTCCAGTTACCAAGAGACCCAGTACTTC.

The chain joins TRBV28 to TRBJ1-2; weak D call: TRBD1 (6 bases). The CDR3 has 13 residues. Germline CDR1 is MDHEN and CDR2 is SYDVKM. The germline V and J ends were trimmed by 6 bases and 6 bases, with 14 bases remaining between them. CDR3 in DNA: TGTGCCAGCAGATCGGACAGTCCCCATGGCTACACCTTC. Translating it yields CASRSDSPHGYTF.

This clone was counted a few times. The rearrangement links TRBV5-4 to TRBJ2-3, with TRBD1 matching 7 bases. With V trimmed by 4 bases and J by 2 bases, 13 bases remained unmatched. This CDR3 region has 17 residues. Germline loops: CDR1 SGHNT, CDR2 YYREEE (reference sequence). The DNA for the CDR3 is TGTGCCAGCAGCCAAGGGAAGGGGGCAGTAAACACAGATACGCAGTATTTT. Its translation is CASSQGKGAVNTDTQYF. Combining the CDR3 with reference TRBV5-4 and TRBJ2-3 gives the whole variable domain ETGVTQSPTHLIKTRGQQVTLRCSSQSGHNTVSWYQQALGQGPQFIFQYYREEENGRGNFPPRFSGLQFPNYSSELNVNALELDDSALYLCASSQGKGAVNTDTQYFGPGTRLTVL.

V usage is TRBV6-5 and J usage is TRBJ2-7; possible D gene TRBD2, 6 bases. Trimming removed 2 bases at V and 4 bases at J, with 15 bases between. CDR1 and CDR2 from the germline V gene are MNHEY and SVGAGI. The CDR3 consists of 15 residues. CDR3 region: CASSYAGTRSYEQYF. In nucleotides, the CDR3 is TGTGCCAGCAGTTACGCCGGGACTCGATCTTACGAGCAGTACTTC.

The chain combines TRBV4-3 with TRBJ2-3, with 12 bases lining up with TRBD1. Per the germline V gene, CDR1 is LGHNA and CDR2 is YSLEER. CDR3 length: 17 residues. Losses at the gene ends were 4 bases for V and 5 bases for J; bases not matched to a gene: 10. The CDR3 bases are TGCGCCAGCAGCCTAGAGGGACAGGGGGCGGGGGAAGATACGCAGTATTTT. Translating it yields CASSLEGQGAGEDTQYF.

The rearrangement uses TRBV9 and TRBJ2-7; no firm D call. Germline CDR1 SGDLS, CDR2 YYNGEE. The CDR3 covers 13 residues. Trimming left V 1 base short and J 2 bases short, with 7 bases between. CDR3 in amino acids: CASSVSTAYEQYF. The CDR3 DNA reads TGTGCCAGCAGCGTAAGTACAGCCTACGAGCAGTACTTC.

The V gene is TRBV4-3, the J gene TRBJ2-3; tentatively, D is TRBD2 (5 bases). The CDR3 sequence is 15 residues long. In germline, CDR1 is LGHNA, CDR2 YSLEER. Trimming pared 2 bases from V and 3 bases from J, leaving 12 bases between. The DNA for the CDR3 is TGCGCCAGCAGCCAATCCGTCGGGGAAACAGATACGCAGTATTTT. Amino acids: CASSQSVGETDTQYF.

The chain carries TRBV2 and TRBJ2-3, with 7 bases lining up with TRBD1. There are 14 residues in the CDR3. Per the germline V gene, CDR1 is SNHLY and CDR2 is FYNNEI. With V trimmed by 5 bases and J by 9 bases, 11 bases remained unmatched. CDR3 residues: CASSPQGPQGTQYF. The DNA for the CDR3 is TGTGCCAGCAGTCCACAGGGGCCCCAAGGGACGCAGTATTTT.